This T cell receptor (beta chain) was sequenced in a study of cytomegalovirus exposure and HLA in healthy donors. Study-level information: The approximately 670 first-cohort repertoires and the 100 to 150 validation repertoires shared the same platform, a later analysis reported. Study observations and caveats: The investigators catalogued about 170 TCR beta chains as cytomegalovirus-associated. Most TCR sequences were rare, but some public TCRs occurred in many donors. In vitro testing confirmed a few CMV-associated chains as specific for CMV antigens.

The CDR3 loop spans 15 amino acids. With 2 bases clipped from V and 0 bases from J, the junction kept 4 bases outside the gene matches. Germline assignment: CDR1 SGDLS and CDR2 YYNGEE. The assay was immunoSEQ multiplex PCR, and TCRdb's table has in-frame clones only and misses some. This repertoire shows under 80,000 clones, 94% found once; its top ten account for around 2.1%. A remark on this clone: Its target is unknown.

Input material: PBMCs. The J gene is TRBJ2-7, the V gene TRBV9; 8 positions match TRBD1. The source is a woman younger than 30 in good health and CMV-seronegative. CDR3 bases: TGTGCCAGCAGCGTTGGGGGACAGGTCTCCTACGAGCAGTACTTC. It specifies CASSVGGQVSYEQYF.